This T cell receptor beta chain was recovered during a study of CD8 T cells in ankylosing spondylitis (dated by TCRdb to 2016 to 2017). Concerning the study at large: The study profiled T cell receptor beta repertoires in healthy donors and ankylosing spondylitis patients to find disease-linked TCR variants. In total, the full study cohort was made up of nearly 110 healthy donors and about two dozen ankylosing spondylitis patients. Peripheral blood samples were taken, and synovial fluid was additionally collected from ankylosing spondylitis patients. What the study reported, not specific to this receptor: Some of the motif variants had been reported before in the synovial fluid and blood of reactive arthritis patients, a finding that suggests common disease-initiation mechanisms. The disease-linked clones had a CD8+ phenotype and were found at relatively low frequencies in peripheral blood. The disease-linked clones were reported to be significantly enriched in matched synovial fluid samples from ankylosing spondylitis patients. Blood from ankylosing spondylitis patients appeared to be characterized by a TCR beta motif composed of 7 to 9 highly homologous amino acid variants.

Sequencing was performed on an Illumina HiSeq 2500. TCR beta libraries were prepared by quantitative 5'-RACE with molecular barcodes. In the paper's pipeline: A new computational method, built on a probabilistic model of VDJ rearrangement, was used to identify disease-linked TCR variants. TCRdb reprocessed the public reads (quality trimming at Q25 with fastp, clone calling with MiXCR) and kept in-frame beta chains. Merged by CDR3 protein, the rows form single entries marked with the most common genes and DNA. V and J calls and clone size were set by TCRdb, not the authors. The sample yields under 250,000 distinct CDR3 sequences; 20% to 30% were counted once. 5% to 8% of the sample is taken by the ten largest. V is shortened by 4 bases, J by 6 bases, and the region joining them spans 16 bases. Inclusive of the bounding cysteine and phenylalanine, the CDR3 is 15 residues long. Here the CDR3 DNA is all that survives: 45 bases in frame from base 1.

This clonotype occurred many times. Its antigen is unknown. Base quality data are lacking; no much larger clone is found one base away. The V gene is TRBV12-3 or TRBV12-4 and the J gene is TRBJ2-1; the D region is possibly TRBD1 or TRBD2, each matching across 5 bases. The sequence derives from a male donor with ankylosing spondylitis or in good health (not recorded which). Sequencing was carried out using blood, either unsorted or a sorted T cell fraction (not recorded which). The CDR3 in this case is CASSSPGPVSNEQFF. The DNA is TGTGCCAGCAGTTCGCCGGGACCCGTGAGCAATGAGCAGTTCTTC.